Listed below are T cell receptor beta chains from one sample, sequenced in a study of blood T cell repertoires in COVID-19. Assay used: immunoSEQ multiplex PCR; TCRdb lists only in-frame clones, some missing. This table has some 250,000 clones, 88% appearing once. Sequencing was carried out using peripheral blood. The source is a woman aged 40-49 years who had recovered from COVID-19. The CDR3 runs from the conserved cysteine through the conserved F or W. Each record gives: V gene, D gene, J gene, clone size, CDR3 protein, CDR3 DNA. A D gene is named only where the DNA matches it firmly. Clone size appears in some rows only: once, few, many, or a class for an expanded clone.

TRBV3-1/TRBV3-2	NA	TRBJ2-1	once	CASSPNTPYNEQFF	TGTGCCAGCAGCCCCAACACCCCCTACAATGAGCAGTTCTTC
TRBV4-1	NA	TRBJ1-1	NA	CASSHWYSAGEAFF	TGCGCCAGCAGCCACTGGTATTCCGCAGGGGAAGCTTTCTTT
TRBV7-3	TRBD1	TRBJ1-2	NA	CASSLTSKTGDDYGYTF	TGTGCCAGCAGCTTAACTTCCAAGACAGGGGACGACTATGGCTACACCTTC
TRBV11-3	TRBD1	TRBJ2-3	NA	CASSLGTGASTDTQYF	TGTGCCAGCAGCCTAGGGACAGGGGCCTCCACAGATACGCAGTATTTT
TRBV9	NA	TRBJ2-4	NA	CASARRPGDIQYF	TGTGCCAGCGCCCGGCGTCCAGGGGACATTCAGTACTTC
TRBV6-5	NA	TRBJ1-3	NA	CASGNSLSSGNTIYF	TGTGCCAGCGGAAATAGCCTGAGCTCTGGAAACACCATATATTTT
TRBV29-1	NA	TRBJ1-4	NA	CSVTEGGLREKLFF	TGCAGCGTCACCGAAGGGGGATTACGGGAAAAACTGTTTTTT
TRBV7-2	TRBD2	TRBJ2-2	NA	CASSPTTSGRTGELFF	TGTGCCAGCAGCCCTACAACTAGCGGGAGGACCGGGGAGCTGTTTTTT
TRBV19	NA	TRBJ1-3	NA	CASNSQSSGNTIYF	TGTGCCAGTAACAGTCAGAGCTCTGGAAACACCATATATTTT
TRBV6-5	NA	TRBJ2-4	NA	CASSEWDKGYF	TGTGCCAGCAGCGAGTGGGACAAAGGGTACTTC
TRBV7-3	NA	TRBJ2-2	once	CASSPRRGGELFF	TGTGCCAGCAGCCCCCGGAGGGGCGGGGAGCTGTTTTTT
TRBV18	NA	TRBJ1-5	NA	CASSRGPNQPQHF	TGTGCCAGCTCACGGGGCCCCAATCAGCCCCAGCATTTT
TRBV6-4	TRBD2	TRBJ2-1	NA	CASRTSGSVYNEQFF	TGTGCCAGCAGAACTAGCGGGAGTGTTTACAATGAGCAGTTCTTC
TRBV2	NA	TRBJ2-7	NA	CASSEGGDGEQYF	TGTGCCAGCAGTGAAGGGGGGGACGGAGAGCAGTACTTC
TRBV30	NA	TRBJ1-6	NA	CAWTGLNSPLHF	TGTGCCTGGACAGGGTTGAATTCACCCCTCCACTTT
TRBV2	NA	TRBJ2-5	NA	CATTGGRGYNRETQYF	TGTGCCACCACGGGAGGCAGGGGCTACAATAGGGAGACCCAGTACTTC
TRBV6-5	NA	TRBJ2-7	NA	CASSSIYEQYF	TGTGCCAGCAGTTCCATCTACGAGCAGTACTTC
TRBV5-4	NA	TRBJ2-3	NA	CASSPEGGWSTDTQYF	TGTGCCAGCAGCCCTGAGGGGGGGTGGAGCACAGATACGCAGTATTTT
TRBV2	NA	TRBJ1-5	NA	CASNTGGGNQPQHF	TGTGCCAGCAATACTGGGGGGGGAAATCAGCCCCAGCATTTT
TRBV20-1	NA	TRBJ2-7	NA	CSAQDTYEQYF	TGCAGTGCCCAGGACACTTACGAGCAGTACTTC
TRBV29-1	NA	TRBJ1-4	NA	CSVRRRQGGGEKLFF	TGCAGCGTCCGACGGCGGCAGGGAGGAGGCGAAAAACTGTTTTTT
TRBV11-2	TRBD1	TRBJ1-2	NA	CASSSTGDYGYTF	TGTGCCAGCAGCTCGACAGGGGACTATGGCTACACCTTC
TRBV10-3	TRBD2	TRBJ2-7	NA	CAISDPTSGDFSYEQYF	TGTGCCATCAGTGACCCGACTAGCGGGGATTTCTCCTACGAGCAGTACTTC
TRBV27	NA	TRBJ2-7	NA	CASSPSVGNTPYEQYF	TGTGCCAGCAGCCCGTCCGTGGGCAATACCCCCTACGAGCAGTACTTC
TRBV9	TRBD1	TRBJ1-2	NA	CASTGRDRGHYGYTF	TGTGCCAGCACGGGCCGGGACAGAGGGCATTATGGCTACACCTTC
TRBV7-2	NA	TRBJ1-6	NA	CASSPHYNSPLHF	TGTGCCAGCAGCCCCCATTATAATTCACCCCTCCACTTT
TRBV24-1	TRBD1	TRBJ1-5	NA	CATSDGDRGPGQPQHF	TGTGCCACCAGTGATGGGGACAGGGGGCCGGGTCAGCCCCAGCATTTT
TRBV7-3	NA	TRBJ2-1	NA	CASSPMAGSSYNEQFF	TGTGCCAGCAGCCCCATGGCCGGGAGCTCCTACAATGAGCAGTTCTTC
TRBV24-1	NA	TRBJ1-5	NA	CATRGWGQPQHF	TGTGCCACAAGGGGTTGGGGTCAGCCCCAGCATTTT
TRBV15	NA	TRBJ2-2	NA	CATSRAGNTGELFF	TGTGCCACCAGCAGAGCGGGGAACACCGGGGAGCTGTTTTTT
TRBV30	NA	TRBJ1-5	NA	CAWSVGFRPGQPQHF	TGTGCCTGGAGTGTAGGGTTCCGTCCAGGGCAGCCCCAGCATTTT
TRBV3-1/TRBV3-2	NA	TRBJ1-5	NA	CASSQETGRGGQPQHF	TGTGCCAGCAGCCAAGAGACAGGCCGGGGGGGTCAGCCCCAGCATTTT
TRBV7-8	NA	TRBJ1-2	NA	CASSPRQARYGYTF	TGTGCCAGCAGCCCGCGCCAGGCCCGCTATGGCTACACCTTC
TRBV30	TRBD2	TRBJ2-1	once	CAWSGTSWYNEQFF	TGTGCCTGGAGCGGGACTAGCTGGTACAATGAGCAGTTCTTC
TRBV7-9	NA	TRBJ2-7	NA	CASSPRGGGASEQYF	TGTGCCAGCAGCCCCCGTGGAGGGGGCGCGAGTGAGCAGTACTTC
TRBV18	TRBD1	TRBJ1-5	NA	CASSPGSGGGQPQHF	TGTGCCAGCTCACCTGGGTCAGGGGGCGGTCAGCCCCAGCATTTT
TRBV12-2	NA	TRBJ2-5	NA	CASRLADRGSRGPQYF	TGTGCAAGTCGCTTAGCGGACAGGGGGTCCCGGGGGCCCCAGTACTTC
TRBV12-3/TRBV12-4	TRBD1	TRBJ2-5	NA	CASSRTGDLAQYF	TGTGCCAGCAGCCGGACAGGGGACTTGGCCCAGTACTTC
TRBV7-9	NA	TRBJ1-4	NA	CASSQGQGSEKLFF	TGTGCCAGCAGCCAGGGGCAGGGTAGCGAAAAACTGTTTTTT
TRBV7-2	NA	TRBJ1-4	NA	CASSYWRRTNEKLFF	TGTGCCAGCAGTTATTGGCGGCGCACTAATGAAAAACTGTTTTTT
TRBV11-2	TRBD2	TRBJ2-1	NA	CASRGLAGVNSYNEQFF	TGTGCCAGCAGGGGGCTAGCGGGAGTAAACTCCTACAATGAGCAGTTCTTC
TRBV4-1	TRBD1	TRBJ1-2	NA	CASSHGQGGYGYTF	TGCGCCAGCAGCCATGGGCAGGGGGGCTATGGCTACACCTTC
TRBV27	TRBD1	TRBJ1-1	NA	CASSSPRQGGEAFF	TGTGCCAGCAGTTCCCCCCGACAGGGGGGTGAAGCTTTCTTT
TRBV5-1	TRBD1	TRBJ2-5	once	CASSLWGQGQETQYF	TGCGCCAGCAGCTTGTGGGGACAGGGCCAAGAGACCCAGTACTTC
TRBV7-6	TRBD2	TRBJ2-1	NA	CASSFGTSFWDEQFF	TGTGCCAGCAGCTTTGGGACTAGCTTTTGGGATGAGCAGTTCTTC
TRBV24-1	TRBD1	TRBJ2-3	NA	CATSDPLHRGLVADTQYF	TGTGCCACCAGTGACCCACTCCACAGGGGCCTAGTGGCGGATACGCAGTATTTT